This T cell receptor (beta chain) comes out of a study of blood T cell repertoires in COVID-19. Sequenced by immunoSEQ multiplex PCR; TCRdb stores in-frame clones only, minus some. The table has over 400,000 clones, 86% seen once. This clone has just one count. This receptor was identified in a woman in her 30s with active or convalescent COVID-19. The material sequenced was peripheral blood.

The CDR3 reads CASSQVRTTNEQFF. CDR3 DNA: TGTGCCAGCAGCCAAGTTCGGACTACCAATGAGCAGTTCTTC. V and J are TRBV3-1 (or the pseudogene TRBV3-2) and TRBJ2-1, with D perhaps TRBD2 (6 bases). The CDR3 consists of 14 residues. Trimming left V 1 base short and J 6 bases short, with 10 bases between. From germline, CDR1 is LGHDT and CDR2 YNNKEL (reference sequence).